This TCR beta chain was sequenced during a study of molecular identifiers for immune sequencing clone quantification. Study-wide results and caveats: Barcode-sharing identical TCR molecules could underestimate highly expanded clone sizes. In naive cells, clones above 20 RNA copies held under 1% of molecules, whereas in effector cells they held over 98%.

With V trimmed by 6 bases and J by 0 bases, 9 bases remained unmatched. This CDR3 has 18 residues. Germline V gives CDR1 MNHEY, CDR2 SVGAGI. The naive CD8 libraries originated from between roughly 18,000 and 1,000,000 sorted cells and drew on 10%, 30% or 50% RNA. Sorted naive CD8 T cells were those defined as CD8+CD4-CCR7+CD45RA+. Via MiXCR, TCRdb re-called the PCR reads, giving one row per CDR3 protein. The sample records some 650,000 distinct CDR3 sequences, 15% to 20% being singletons. This clonotype showed up just a few times. The target antigen is unknown. Material: naive CD8+ T cells from blood, with Jurkat cell RNA spiked in. The subset denotes: FACS-sorted CD8+CD4-CCR7+CD45RA+ naive T cells. The gene calls are TRBV6-5 and TRBJ2-1, with 12 bases lining up with TRBD1. This receptor was obtained from a human donor in good health. Some libraries in this study had Jurkat cell RNA spiked in. The CDR3 DNA reads TGTGCCAGCAGAACCGGGACAGGGGGCCATATCTCCTACAATGAGCAGTTCTTC. It translates to CASRTGTGGHISYNEQFF.